This TCR beta chain was found in a study of T cell changes during pregnancy in multiple sclerosis. Generated by immunoSEQ multiplex PCR, the TCRdb table keeps only in-frame clones and is missing some. The data contain about 120,000 clones, approximately 93% of them singletons. The CDR3 sequence is 13 residues long. V was pared by 3 bases and J by 0 bases, with 5 bases between. The germline V gene encodes CDR1 MDHEN and CDR2 SYDVKM. Sequences were derived from peripheral blood, sampled before pregnancy. The genes are TRBV28 and TRBJ1-2; unclear D gene. The origin of this receptor is a female donor with multiple sclerosis, enrolled in a pregnancy study. In DNA form, the CDR3 reads TGTGCCAGCAGTTTGGCAGCTAACTATGGCTACACCTTC. It yields the protein CASSLAANYGYTF.